This T cell receptor beta chain was documented in a study of OX40 agonist ivuxolimab in advanced cancers. TCRdb keeps only in-frame clones here, not all; method: immunoSEQ multiplex PCR. The data contain tens of thousands of clones, 94% of them singletons. CDR3 length: 14 amino acids. The ends were cut back, 3 bases at V and 8 bases at J, with 17 bases in the middle. From germline, CDR1 is SGDLS and CDR2 YYNGEE. A remark on this clone: The antigen remains undetermined.

Findings and limits, study-wide: Normalized T-cell clonal expansion was also low in some nonresponders.

The V call is TRBV9, the J call TRBJ1-2, with D possibly being TRBD1 (6 bases). Here the sequenced sample was CD4+ or CD8+ T cells sorted from blood, taken in a trial of the OX40 agonist ivuxolimab. This TCR derives from an adult with an advanced solid tumor such as melanoma, head and neck, liver or kidney cancer. CDR3 bases: TGTGCCAGCAGCGACCGCCAGGGGCTTAGGGGCTACACCTTC. Translating gives CASSDRQGLRGYTF. Variable domain in full (rest from reference TRBV9 and TRBJ1-2): DSGVTQTPKHLITATGQRVTLRCSPRSGDLSVYWYQQSLDQGLQFLIQYYNGEERAKGNILERFSAQQFPDLHSELNLSSLELGDSALYFCASSDRQGLRGYTFGSGTRLTVV.